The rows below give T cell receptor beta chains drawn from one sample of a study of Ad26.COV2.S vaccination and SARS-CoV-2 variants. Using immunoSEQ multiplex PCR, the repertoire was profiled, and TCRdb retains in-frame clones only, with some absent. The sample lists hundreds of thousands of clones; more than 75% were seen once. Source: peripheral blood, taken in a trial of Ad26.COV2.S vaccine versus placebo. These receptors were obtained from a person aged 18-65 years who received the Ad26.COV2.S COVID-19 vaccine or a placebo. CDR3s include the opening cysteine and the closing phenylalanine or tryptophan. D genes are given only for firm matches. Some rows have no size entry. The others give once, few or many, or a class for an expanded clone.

CASSQRGLGEKLFF | TGTGCCAGCAGCCAAAGGGGCCTGGGAGAAAAACTGTTTTTT | TRBV3-1/TRBV3-2 | . | . | TRBJ1-4
CASSRPGQFAPQHF | TGTGCCAGCAGTCGACCGGGACAGTTTGCGCCCCAGCATTTT | TRBV6-2/TRBV6-3 | TRBD1 | . | TRBJ1-5
CASSGGGFWELFF | TGTGCCAGTAGTGGGGGTGGTTTTTGGGAGCTGTTTTTT | TRBV19 | . | . | TRBJ2-2
CASSLNAGRQETQYF | TGTGCCAGCAGCTTAAATGCGGGAAGACAAGAGACCCAGTACTTC | TRBV7-3 | . | . | TRBJ2-5
CASSSSGGAEAFF | TGTGCCAGCAGCTCCTCCGGGGGTGCTGAAGCTTTCTTT | TRBV3-1/TRBV3-2 | . | . | TRBJ1-1
CASSLFVAGNEKLFF | TGTGCCAGCAGCTTATTTGTCGCCGGTAACGAAAAACTGTTTTTT | TRBV7-9 | . | . | TRBJ1-4
CASSSQLAGRDNEQFF | TGTGCCAGCAGCTCTCAACTAGCGGGGAGGGACAATGAGCAGTTCTTC | TRBV7-2 | TRBD2 | once | TRBJ2-1
CSVSTGNYGYTF | TGCAGCGTATCGACGGGTAACTATGGCTACACCTTC | TRBV29-1 | . | few | TRBJ1-2
CASSQVDMGFSYNEQFF | TGCGCCAGCAGCCAAGTGGATATGGGTTTCTCCTACAATGAGCAGTTCTTC | TRBV4-1 | . | many | TRBJ2-1
CASSLVGGENTEAFF | TGCGCCAGCAGCTTGGTGGGGGGCGAGAACACTGAAGCTTTCTTT | TRBV5-1 | . | . | TRBJ1-1
CAWSVQLNTGELFF | TGTGCCTGGAGTGTACAGCTTAACACCGGGGAGCTGTTTTTT | TRBV30 | . | . | TRBJ2-2
CASSLPSGNSPLHF | TGCGCCAGCAGCTTGCCTAGCGGTAATTCACCCCTCCACTTT | TRBV5-1 | . | . | TRBJ1-6
CASSLYLAGGPDTQYF | TGTGCCAGCAGCTTATATCTAGCGGGAGGGCCAGATACGCAGTATTTT | TRBV7-2 | TRBD2 | . | TRBJ2-3
CASSQARGLGEKLFF | TGCGCCAGCAGCCAAGCGAGGGGGCTCGGTGAAAAACTGTTTTTT | TRBV4-1 | TRBD1 | . | TRBJ1-4
CASSAGQERSPLHF | TGCGCCAGCAGCGCGGGACAGGAGCGTTCACCCCTCCACTTT | TRBV5-1 | TRBD1 | . | TRBJ1-6
CASSSGTGKGNQPQHF | TGTGCCAGCAGCTCAGGGACAGGTAAAGGCAATCAGCCCCAGCATTTT | TRBV7-8 | TRBD1 | . | TRBJ1-5
CASSLGGEQFF | TGTGCCAGCAGCTTAGGGGGGGAGCAGTTCTTC | TRBV11-2 | . | . | TRBJ2-1
CASSYGGSYTEAFF | TGTGCCAGCAGTTACGGGGGGAGCTACACTGAAGCTTTCTTT | TRBV6-5 | . | few | TRBJ1-1
CASSPDWVRGYTF | TGTGCCAGCTCCCCAGACTGGGTGCGAGGCTACACCTTC | TRBV18 | . | . | TRBJ1-2
CASSFLGQGEMGEKLFF | TGTGCCAGCAGTTTTTTAGGGCAGGGGGAGATGGGCGAAAAACTGTTTTTT | TRBV27 | TRBD1 | once | TRBJ1-4
CSASAPIGDQFF | TGCAGTGCTAGTGCCCCAATCGGAGATCAGTTCTTC | TRBV20-1 | . | . | TRBJ2-1
CASRGQSYEQYF | TGTGCCAGCAGGGGACAGTCCTACGAGCAGTACTTC | TRBV2 | TRBD1 | once | TRBJ2-7
CASSPSRGASEAFF | TGTGCCAGCAGCCCGTCCCGGGGCGCGTCTGAAGCTTTCTTT | TRBV5-4 | . | . | TRBJ1-1
CASSFHDGTGVNQPQHF | TGTGCCAGCAGTTTTCACGACGGGACAGGGGTCAACCAGCCCCAGCATTTT | TRBV27 | TRBD1 | . | TRBJ1-5
CASSYAGGSSYEQYF | TGTGCCAGCAGTTACGCCGGGGGTAGTAGTTACGAGCAGTACTTC | TRBV6-5 | . | . | TRBJ2-7
CASSLGGSGANVLTF | TGTGCCAGCAGCCTTGGGGGCTCTGGGGCCAACGTCCTGACTTTC | TRBV5-8 | . | . | TRBJ2-6
CASGISGQPQHF | TGTGCCAGCGGTATTTCGGGCCAGCCCCAGCATTTT | TRBV27 | . | . | TRBJ1-5
CASRGSGSSYNEQFF | TGTGCCAGCAGAGGATCGGGAAGCTCCTACAATGAGCAGTTCTTC | TRBV9 | . | . | TRBJ2-1
CAWSVRVTEAFF | TGTGCCTGGAGTGTTCGGGTGACTGAAGCTTTCTTT | TRBV30 | . | . | TRBJ1-1
CASSEALRGATDTQYF | TGTGCCAGCAGTGAAGCGCTTCGGGGGGCCACAGATACGCAGTATTTT | TRBV2 | . | . | TRBJ2-3
CASSPRTPSYEQYF | TGTGCCAGCAGCCCCAGGACCCCCTCCTACGAGCAGTACTTC | TRBV3-1/TRBV3-2 | . | once | TRBJ2-7
CASSDSGRASETQYF | TGTGCCAGTAGTGATAGCGGGAGGGCCTCAGAGACCCAGTACTTC | TRBV19 | TRBD2 | . | TRBJ2-5
CASSLGTADYEQYF | TGTGCCAGCAGCTTAGGGACAGCCGACTACGAGCAGTACTTC | TRBV11-2 | . | . | TRBJ2-7
CASSSNGWTSYEQYF | TGTGCCAGCAGCTCAAATGGGTGGACCTCCTACGAGCAGTACTTC | TRBV3-1/TRBV3-2 | . | few | TRBJ2-7
CAWGGLGNNEQFF | TGTGCCTGGGGTGGGTTGGGTAACAATGAGCAGTTCTTC | TRBV30 | . | . | TRBJ2-1
CASSPQQGADEAFF | TGTGCCAGTAGTCCACAACAGGGGGCGGATGAAGCTTTCTTT | TRBV19 | TRBD1 | . | TRBJ1-1
CASSEPPTYEQYF | TGTGCCAGCAGTGAACCCCCGACCTACGAGCAGTACTTC | TRBV25-1 | . | . | TRBJ2-7
CASSKGQGVSETQYF | TGTGCCAGCAGCAAAGGACAGGGGGTATCGGAGACCCAGTACTTC | TRBV6-2/TRBV6-3 | TRBD1 | . | TRBJ2-5
CAWSVSRGSNQPQHF | TGTGCCTGGAGTGTAAGTAGAGGCAGCAATCAGCCCCAGCATTTT | TRBV30 | . | once | TRBJ1-5
CASSLARDGLYDEQFF | TGTGCCAGCAGCTTAGCCCGGGACGGGTTGTACGATGAGCAGTTCTTC | TRBV7-9 | . | . | TRBJ2-1
CASSYTGTGVHQPQHF | TGTGCCAGCAGTTACACCGGGACAGGGGTTCATCAGCCCCAGCATTTT | TRBV6-6 | TRBD1 | . | TRBJ1-5
CASSLAYGQGAEETQYF | TGTGCCAGCAGCTTAGCGTACGGACAGGGGGCGGAGGAGACCCAGTACTTC | TRBV7-2 | TRBD1 | . | TRBJ2-5
CASSGVAEAFF | TGTGCCAGTAGCGGGGTTGCTGAAGCTTTCTTT | TRBV19 | . | . | TRBJ1-1
CAWSVRYGYTF | TGTGCCTGGAGTGTACGGTATGGCTACACCTTC | TRBV30 | . | . | TRBJ1-2
CASSYSAYEQYF | TGTGCCAGCAGTTATTCTGCCTACGAGCAGTACTTC | TRBV6-2/TRBV6-3 | . | . | TRBJ2-7
CASSQDWRAWTNTGELFF | TGTGCCAGCAGCCAAGATTGGAGGGCGTGGACGAACACCGGGGAGCTGTTTTTT | TRBV14 | . | . | TRBJ2-2
CASSLTGQGLYEQFF | TGCGCCAGCAGCTTGACCGGACAGGGTCTGTATGAGCAGTTCTTC | TRBV5-1 | TRBD1 | . | TRBJ2-1
CSVAPRTGGYEQYF | TGCAGCGTTGCGCCCCGGACAGGGGGCTACGAGCAGTACTTC | TRBV29-1 | TRBD1 | . | TRBJ2-7
CASSLGQGYGYTF | TGTGCCAGCAGTCTAGGACAGGGATATGGCTACACCTTC | TRBV3-1/TRBV3-2 | TRBD1 | . | TRBJ1-2
CASSTMGRLEAKNIQYF | TGTGCCAGTAGTACCATGGGCAGACTGGAAGCCAAAAACATTCAGTACTTC | TRBV19 | . | . | TRBJ2-4
CASNTNTGELFF | TGTGCCAGCAACACAAACACCGGGGAGCTGTTTTTT | TRBV12-3/TRBV12-4 | . | few | TRBJ2-2
CASRTGAGQPQHF | TGTGCCAGCAGGACAGGGGCGGGTCAGCCCCAGCATTTT | TRBV6-5 | TRBD1 | . | TRBJ1-5
CASSYGGMNTEAFF | TGCGCCAGCAGCTATGGGGGCATGAACACTGAAGCTTTCTTT | TRBV5-1 | . | . | TRBJ1-1
CASGQDSNSPLHF | TGTGCTAGTGGACAGGACAGTAATTCACCCCTCCACTTT | TRBV12-5 | . | . | TRBJ1-6
CASSSSGTGTREQYF | TGTGCCAGCAGCTCGTCCGGGACAGGGACTCGGGAGCAGTACTTC | TRBV5-4 | TRBD1 | . | TRBJ2-7
CASSSGLAGAYEQYF | TGTGCCAGCTCATCGGGACTAGCGGGGGCCTACGAGCAGTACTTC | TRBV18 | TRBD2 | once | TRBJ2-7